These 26 T cell receptor beta chains were all obtained from the same sample, sequenced in a study of CD8 T cells in Susac syndrome (dated by TCRdb to between 2018 and 2020). Library creation used the immunoSEQ multiplex PCR assay. RNA was extracted using the RNeasy kit, and about 0.5 to 1 ug of the RNA was reverse transcribed with random hexamers. TCRdb reanalyzed the raw reads on its own, using fastp at Q25 for trimming and MiXCR for clone calling, and kept in-frame beta chains. Each entry is one CDR3 protein sequence, shown with its most common DNA and genes. This sample is represented by over 150,000 distinct CDR3 sequences; around 96% of them were singletons. The ten largest make up 0.12% of the sample. The sequenced sample was CD4+ T cells from PBMCs. The receptors derive from a human donor with Susac syndrome.

The chain's CDR3 is CASRRTGSKNIQYF. CDR3 in DNA: TGTGCCAGCAGGCGAACAGGTTCCAAAAACATTCAGTACTTC. This sequence joins TRBV2 and TRBJ2-4, with D tentatively TRBD1 (5 bases). V lost 6 bases and J lost 2, with 11 bases in between. This CDR3 is 14 amino acids long. Germline values: CDR1 SNHLY, CDR2 FYNNEI.

The V and J genes are TRBV29-1 and TRBJ2-1, with D perhaps matching TRBD1 (5 bases). Germline V gene data show CDR1 as SQVTM and CDR2 as ANQGSEA. V lost 7 bases and J 3 bases, leaving 13 bases between the germline ends. The CDR3 loop spans 13 amino acids. CDR3 bases: TGCAGCGGATTCAGGGCCAGCTACAATGAGCAGTTCTTC. Translated: CSGFRASYNEQFF.

CDR3 in amino acids: CAWRPTGTSGRQSSYEQYF. The CDR3 nucleotides are TGTGCCTGGAGGCCAACCGGGACTAGCGGGAGGCAGAGCTCCTACGAGCAGTACTTC. The chain is built from TRBV30 and TRBJ2-7; 15 bases agree with TRBD2. The junction had 12 bases not matched to a gene; V was cut back by 3 bases and J by 0 bases. Germline V CDR1 and CDR2: GTSNPN, SVGIG (reference sequence). CDR3 length equals 19 residues.

J is TRBJ1-6 and V is TRBV3-1; D unclear. Trimming stripped 4 bases from V and 11 bases from J, with 15 bases between. Germline V lookup: CDR1 LGHDT, CDR2 YNNKEL (reference sequence). The CDR3 covers 14 residues. The CDR3 bases are TGTGCCAGCAGCCCCCGGGAGATTGAGACACCCCTCCACTTT. This gives the protein CASSPREIETPLHF.

The rearrangement uses TRBV18 and TRBJ2-5, with D unresolved. V was cut by 0 bases and J by 3 bases, with 8 bases left in between. The CDR3 contains 14 residues. CDR1 is KGHSH, CDR2 LQKENI, per germline. CDR3 bases: TGTGCCAGCTCACCACCGTCCTTAAAAGAGACCCAGTACTTC. This gives the protein CASSPPSLKETQYF. Based on the CDR3 plus reference TRBV18 and TRBJ2-5, the full variable domain is NAGVMQNPRHLVRRRGQEARLRCSPMKGHSHVYWYRQLPEEGLKFMVYLQKENIIDESGMPKERFSAEFPKEGPSILRIQQVVRGDSAAYFCASSPPSLKETQYFGPGTRLLVL.

This rearrangement joins TRBV29-1 to TRBJ2-2, with D tentatively TRBD1 (6 bases). Per the germline V gene, CDR1 is SQVTM and CDR2 is ANQGSEA. This CDR3 has 14 residues. The V end lost 6 bases, the J end lost 0 bases, and 11 bases lay between the germline ends. The CDR3 coding sequence is TGCAGCGTGTCAGGGGACGCGAACACCGGGGAGCTGTTTTTT. Residues: CSVSGDANTGELFF.

This chain joins TRBV5-4 and TRBJ2-1, with D perhaps matching TRBD2 (5 bases). From germline, CDR1 is SGHNT and CDR2 YYREEE (reference sequence). The ends were cut back, 2 bases at V and 6 bases at J, with 9 bases in the middle. The CDR3 loop spans 13 amino acids. The CDR3: CASSFPAGNEQFF. The CDR3 coding sequence is TGTGCCAGCAGCTTTCCGGCGGGCAATGAGCAGTTCTTC.

The DNA for the CDR3 is TGTGCCAGCAGTTTAGAAAGCCTATACGAGCAGTACTTC. Amino acids: CASSLESLYEQYF. The rearrangement links TRBV28 to TRBJ2-7; D is unresolved. This CDR3 is 13 amino acids long. Germline V gene lookup returns CDR1 MDHEN and CDR2 SYDVKM. V was pared by 2 bases and J by 4 bases, with 9 bases between.

This chain uses TRBV19 with TRBJ2-5; D is uncertain. V lost 5 bases, J lost 5 bases, and 18 bases lay in between. CDR1 and CDR2 from the germline V gene are LNHDA and SQIVND (reference sequence). The CDR3 covers 15 residues. The DNA for the CDR3 is TGTGCCAGTAGTGCCGAGATAGTTAAATGGGAGACCCAGTACTTC. This gives the protein CASSAEIVKWETQYF.

This chain connects TRBV30 to TRBJ1-5; TRBD1 might be the D (5 bases). Trimming left V 5 bases short and J 3 bases short, with 11 bases between. CDR3 length equals 13 residues. Germline V gives CDR1 GTSNPN, CDR2 SVGIG (reference sequence). CDR3 protein: CAWGSDTNQPQHF. CDR3 bases: TGTGCCTGGGGGTCGGACACCAATCAGCCCCAGCATTTT.

V usage is TRBV7-6 and J usage is TRBJ2-1; TRBD1 aligns across 8 bases. V trimming: 7 bases; J trimming: 6 bases; junction bases outside the gene matches: 17. The CDR3 sequence is 17 residues long. Germline CDR1 is SGHVS and CDR2 is FNYEAQ. The CDR3: CASTPGVRGRLGNEQFF. The CDR3 DNA follows: TGTGCCAGCACCCCAGGGGTCAGGGGGCGTTTGGGCAATGAGCAGTTCTTC.

In nucleotides, the CDR3 is TGTGCCAGCAGCCAAGTAGTTGGATCTGAAGCTTTCTTT. As protein: CASSQVVGSEAFF. The gene calls are TRBV4-2 and TRBJ1-1; D is ambiguous. The V and J ends lost 1 base and 6 bases respectively, with 9 bases between them. This CDR3 spans 13 amino acids. Germline values: CDR1 LGHNA, CDR2 YNFKEQ.

J is TRBJ2-6 and V is TRBV27; a possible D gene is TRBD1 (6 bases). V was shortened by 1 base and J by 4 bases, with 11 bases between the two germline ends. Germline V gene sequence: CDR1 MNHEY, CDR2 SMNVEV (reference sequence). The CDR3 is 16 amino acids. The CDR3 sequence: CASSLFTGPGANVLTF. The CDR3 DNA reads TGTGCCAGCAGTTTATTCACAGGGCCCGGGGCCAACGTCCTGACTTTC.

The chain joins TRBV14 to TRBJ1-4; D uncertain. V was shortened by 1 base and J by 10 bases, with 10 bases between the two germline ends. Per the germline V gene, CDR1 is SGHDN and CDR2 is FVKESK. This CDR3 comprises 13 residues. In nucleotides, the CDR3 is TGTGCCAGCAGCCAAGTCGCGATGGGAAAACTGTTTTTT. Amino acid sequence: CASSQVAMGKLFF. The full variable domain, rest sourced from reference TRBV14 and TRBJ1-4, is EAGVTQFPSHSVIEKGQTVTLRCDPISGHDNLYWYRRVMGKEIKFLLHFVKESKQDESGMPNNRFLAERTGGTYSTLKVQPAELEDSGVYFCASSQVAMGKLFFGSGTQLSVL.

The V call is TRBV5-1, the J call TRBJ2-5; D gene uncertain. Between the trimmed V and J ends, which lost 0 bases and 2 bases, there was a span of 11 bases. The CDR3 consists of 15 residues. The germline gives CDR1 SGHRS, CDR2 YFSETQ. The CDR3: CASSLAGLRQETQYF. DNA of the CDR3: TGCGCCAGCAGCTTGGCGGGTCTCAGGCAAGAGACCCAGTACTTC. Full variable domain (remainder filled in from reference TRBV5-1 and TRBJ2-5): KAGVTQTPRYLIKTRGQQVTLSCSPISGHRSVSWYQQTPGQGLQFLFEYFSETQRNKGNFPGRFSGRQFSNSRSEMNVSTLELGDSALYLCASSLAGLRQETQYFGPGTRLLVL.

This clonotype has only one observation. The chain uses TRBV6-5 and TRBJ2-6; D gene uncertain. Germline-derived CDR1 and CDR2 are MNHEY and SVGAGI. This CDR3 has 15 residues. V was cut by 8 bases and J by 0 bases, with 11 bases left in between. The DNA of the CDR3 is TGTGCCAGCTCAAACGTGGCCTCTGGGGCCAACGTCCTGACTTTC. It translates to CASSNVASGANVLTF.

This chain links TRBV27 with TRBJ2-7; a weak D match, TRBD1 (6 bases). The CDR3 length is 12 residues. The germline V gene has CDR1 MNHEY and CDR2 SMNVEV (reference sequence). The V end lost 9 bases, the J end lost 7 bases, and 16 bases lay between the germline ends. The CDR3 region is CASRTGSGEQYF. CDR3 DNA sequence: TGTGCCAGTAGAACAGGGTCGGGTGAGCAGTACTTC.

V usage is TRBV28 and J usage is TRBJ2-3, with unresolved D. Germline V lookup: CDR1 MDHEN, CDR2 SYDVKM. V was pared by 5 bases and J by 3 bases, with 12 bases between. The CDR3 totals 14 residues. CDR3 amino acids: CASSLWMGTDTQYF. The CDR3 bases are TGTGCCAGCAGTCTCTGGATGGGTACAGATACGCAGTATTTT.

This clonotype was recorded only once. The V gene is TRBV3-1, the J gene TRBJ1-5; 10 bases agree with TRBD1. The CDR3 runs 14 residues. Germline values: CDR1 LGHDT, CDR2 YNNKEL (reference sequence). Unmatched junction bases numbered 2, after V lost 4 bases and J lost 5 bases. The CDR3 reads CASSPTGGYQPQHF. CDR3 DNA: TGTGCCAGCAGCCCGACAGGGGGCTATCAGCCCCAGCATTTT. The full variable domain, completed using reference TRBV3-1 and TRBJ1-5, is DTAVSQTPKYLVTQMGNDKSIKCEQNLGHDTMYWYKQDSKKFLKIMFSYNNKELIINETVPNRFSPKSPDKAHLNLHINSLELGDSAVYFCASSPTGGYQPQHFGDGTRLSIL.

CDR3: CASTSTGHGYTF. Here the CDR3 DNA reads TGTGCCAGCACCTCCACAGGGCATGGCTACACCTTC. The chain carries TRBV27 and TRBJ1-2; a possible D gene is TRBD1 (6 bases). The CDR3 contains 12 residues. Looked up from germline, CDR1 is MNHEY and CDR2 is SMNVEV (reference sequence). V was trimmed by 7 bases and J by 6 bases, leaving 12 bases between them.

The chain has TRBV15 and TRBJ2-7; D call uncertain. Germline V CDR1 and CDR2: LNHNV, YYDKDF (reference sequence). The V end lost 0 bases, the J end lost 6 bases, and 6 bases lay between the germline ends. This CDR3 spans 12 amino acids. The CDR3, as DNA: TGTGCCACCAGCAGAGATCACGGCGAGCAGTACTTC. Residues: CATSRDHGEQYF.

This chain connects TRBV20-1 to TRBJ2-5; no reliable D call. Germline V lookup: CDR1 DFQATT, CDR2 SNEGSKA (reference sequence). With 0 bases removed from V and 5 bases from J, the gap between germline ends came to 10 bases. The CDR3 loop spans 13 amino acids. The CDR3 nucleotides are TGCAGTGCTAGAGATGCGAATTCGGAGACCCAGTACTTC. This gives the protein CSARDANSETQYF.

This clonotype was observed once. V and J are TRBV5-1 and TRBJ2-1, with D unclear. In germline, CDR1 is SGHRS, CDR2 YFSETQ. V was shortened by 4 bases and J by 8 bases, with 22 bases between the two germline ends. The CDR3 contains 16 residues. CDR3 nucleotides: TGCGCCAGCAGCCTTGGTAGAAACTTTGCATCCGATGAGCAGTTCTTC. This codes for CASSLGRNFASDEQFF.

The chain employs TRBV12-3 or TRBV12-4 and TRBJ2-1; TRBD1 aligns across 7 bases. This CDR3 contains 15 residues. After removal of 6 bases from V and 4 bases from J, the junction contained 9 bases not matched to a gene. The CDR3 spells CASSSQGRPYNEQFF. CDR3 sequence (DNA): TGTGCCAGCAGCTCACAGGGGCGCCCATACAATGAGCAGTTCTTC.

The chain has TRBV30 and TRBJ2-1, with a tentative D call TRBD2 (5 bases). The CDR3 contains 14 residues. Between the trimmed V and J ends, which lost 2 bases and 2 bases, there was a span of 10 bases. Looked up from germline, CDR1 is GTSNPN and CDR2 is SVGIG (reference sequence). The DNA of the CDR3 is TGTGCCTGGAGTAGCGGAGGCCCCTACAATGAGCAGTTCTTC. It encodes CAWSSGGPYNEQFF.

The chain carries TRBV28 and TRBJ2-7; D uncertain. With 2 bases removed from V and 0 bases from J, the gap between germline ends came to 11 bases. Germline assignment: CDR1 MDHEN and CDR2 SYDVKM. The CDR3 loop spans 15 amino acids. The CDR3 bases are TGTGCCAGCAGTTTAACCCACTTGGGCTCCTACGAGCAGTACTTC. It codes for CASSLTHLGSYEQYF.